The source of this TCR beta chain is a study of a mutant IDH1 vaccine in newly diagnosed glioma. In the study overall: Weeks 1, 3, 5, 7, 11, 15, 19 and 23 were when patients received their eight vaccinations. Treated patients had a mean age of about 38 years and a 62.5% male, around 38% female split. Study outcomes and limitations: Patients showed vaccine-induced immune responses at a rate of 93.3%.

This table comes from immunoSEQ multiplex PCR, and its TCRdb copy is limited to in-frame clones, with some not included. The data show roughly 28,000 clones, with roughly 90% seen just once and around 18% held by the top ten. Time point meaning: week 5, during vaccination. Doses consisted of 300 ug of mutant IDH1 20-mer peptide each, paired with topical imiquimod. Donors had new WHO grade 3 or 4 IDH1-mutant, ATRX-lost astrocytomas. This CDR3 comprises 14 residues. The germline V and J ends were trimmed by 0 bases and 3 bases, with 9 bases remaining between them. Germline V gives CDR1 GTSNPN, CDR2 SVGIG (reference sequence). For this clone: Its antigen is undetermined.

Sequences were derived from PBMCs, sampled from a glioma patient whose treatment included an IDH1 peptide vaccine. The chain carries TRBV30 and TRBJ2-1; D gene uncertain. The clonotype was recovered from a man in his late teens or twenties with glioma. The CDR3 DNA follows: TGTGCCTGGAGTGTTCTCCCTAACTACAATGAGCAGTTCTTC. Protein sequence: CAWSVLPNYNEQFF.